The 18 T cell receptor beta chains presented below share a single source sample, sequenced in a study of T cell responses to AZD1222 COVID-19 vaccine. Sequenced by immunoSEQ multiplex PCR; TCRdb stores in-frame clones only, minus some. Here the sample spans fewer than 150,000 clones, roughly 88% being singletons. The sample consisted of peripheral blood, taken 28 days after the second AZD1222 dose. All receptors come from an adult who received the AZD1222 COVID-19 vaccine.

The chain has TRBV6-1 and TRBJ2-3, with D tentatively TRBD1 (7 bases). The CDR3 consists of 13 residues. Germline CDR1 and CDR2: MNHNS and SASEGT. V gave up 3 bases and J gave up 5 bases, with 9 bases separating them. In DNA, the CDR3 is TGTGCCAGCAGTGACCAGGGGGGAGATACGCAGTATTTT. Its translation: CASSDQGGDTQYF.

The chain couples TRBV5-6 to TRBJ1-4; 11 bases agree with TRBD1. Germline CDR1 is SGHDT and CDR2 is YYEEEE. The CDR3 spans 18 residues. Unmatched junction bases numbered 15, after V lost 2 bases and J lost 9 bases. CDR3 residues: CASSFSDRGRKGIQKLFF. The CDR3 DNA sequence: TGTGCCAGCAGCTTTTCGGACAGGGGGCGAAAAGGAATACAAAAACTGTTTTTT.

The chain employs TRBV7-9 and TRBJ1-2, with TRBD1 matching over 9 bases. V lost 8 bases to trimming and J lost 2 bases; unmatched junction nucleotides: 6. The germline V gene encodes CDR1 SEHNR and CDR2 FQNEAQ (reference sequence). The CDR3 totals 14 residues. CDR3 coding DNA: TGTGCCAGCGGACAGACAGGGGGAAACTATGGCTACACCTTC. The encoded protein is CASGQTGGNYGYTF.

This chain joins TRBV30 and TRBJ1-2; 7 nucleotides match TRBD1. The V and J ends lost 4 bases and 4 bases, in that order; junction bases with no gene match: 12. The CDR3 loop spans 15 amino acids. Germline V gene sequence: CDR1 GTSNPN, CDR2 SVGIG (reference sequence). Here the CDR3 reads CAWTRQGQVGYGYTF. CDR3 in DNA: TGTGCCTGGACCAGACAGGGTCAAGTCGGCTATGGCTACACCTTC.

The chain is built from TRBV5-6 and TRBJ1-5; TRBD1 matches 7 bases. This CDR3 has 15 amino acids. After removal of 2 bases from V and 3 bases from J, the junction contained 5 bases not matched to a gene. In germline, CDR1 is SGHDT, CDR2 YYEEEE. The CDR3 loop reads CASSFNRGANQPQHF. The DNA of the CDR3 is TGTGCCAGCAGCTTCAACAGGGGTGCCAATCAGCCCCAGCATTTT.

The DNA for the CDR3 is TGTGCCAGCAGCCTGATAGCGGGAACCTCAGATACGCAGTATTTT. This encodes CASSLIAGTSDTQYF. The rearrangement uses TRBV7-2 and TRBJ2-3; TRBD2 matches 8 bases. V trimming: 5 bases; J trimming: 4 bases; junction bases outside the gene matches: 8. The V gene's germline CDR1 is SGHTA and CDR2 FQGNSA. The length of the CDR3 is 15 residues.

V and J are TRBV3-1 (or the pseudogene TRBV3-2) and TRBJ1-5, with D maybe TRBD1 (5 bases). The CDR3 spans 15 residues. Trimming cost V 4 bases and J 2 bases, with 12 bases left between them. From germline, CDR1 is LGHDT and CDR2 YNNKEL (reference sequence). CDR3 amino acids: CASSPGTSGNQPQHF. In nucleotides, the CDR3 is TGTGCCAGCAGCCCCGGGACCTCCGGCAATCAGCCCCAGCATTTT.

The rearrangement joins TRBV5-1 to TRBJ2-3; 8 positions agree with TRBD1. Per germline, CDR1 SGHRS and CDR2 YFSETQ. The CDR3 extends over 14 amino acids. The V segment lost 5 bases and the J segment 2 bases; nucleotides outside the gene matches: 4. The CDR3 DNA reads as TGCGCCAGCAGTGACAGGGGCGACACAGATACGCAGTATTTT. Translated, it gives CASSDRGDTDTQYF.

The chain links TRBV11-2 to TRBJ2-1; 11 positions match TRBD1. This CDR3 comprises 11 residues. The junction had 3 bases not matched to a gene; V was cut back by 5 bases and J by 15 bases. Germline CDR1 SGHAT, CDR2 FQNNGV. In nucleotides, the CDR3 is TGTGCCAGCAGCCACGGGACAGGGGGGTTCTTC. This translates into CASSHGTGGFF.

V usage is TRBV30 and J usage is TRBJ1-2; 8 bases map to TRBD1. Germline values: CDR1 GTSNPN, CDR2 SVGIG (reference sequence). The CDR3 totals 15 residues. The junction had 9 bases not matched to a gene; V was cut back by 3 bases and J by 3 bases. As DNA, the CDR3 is TGTGCCTGGAGGGTCAGGGGGCAAGCTGACTATGGCTACACCTTC. Translation gives CAWRVRGQADYGYTF.

This clone was picked up a small number of times. This sequence joins TRBV2 and TRBJ1-2, with D possibly TRBD1 on 5 matching bases. This CDR3 is built from 15 residues. V was pared by 3 bases and J by 5 bases, with 16 bases between. Germline V gene sequence: CDR1 SNHLY, CDR2 FYNNEI. The CDR3 is CASSDSSGGKYGYTF. Written as DNA, the CDR3 is TGTGCCAGCAGTGACTCTTCCGGGGGGAAGTATGGCTACACCTTC.

The rearrangement joins TRBV20-1 to TRBJ2-1, with TRBD2 matching 9 bases. Germline assignment: CDR1 DFQATT and CDR2 SNEGSKA (reference sequence). The CDR3 contains 13 residues. Germline trimming cut 3 bases from V and 6 bases from J; bases unmatched to any gene: 3. CDR3 region: CSASSGGGNEQFF. Written as DNA, the CDR3 is TGCAGTGCTAGTAGCGGGGGCGGCAATGAGCAGTTCTTC.

CDR3 protein: CASSVDPRGEKLFF. The CDR3, as DNA: TGTGCCAGCAGCGTAGATCCAAGGGGAGAAAAACTGTTTTTT. This chain connects TRBV9 to TRBJ1-4; possibly TRBD1 for D (5 bases). Trimming took off 0 bases at V and 8 bases at J, with 11 bases between the two ends. This CDR3 contains 14 residues. Germline V gene lookup returns CDR1 SGDLS and CDR2 YYNGEE.

J is TRBJ2-2 and V is TRBV19; D unclear. CDR3 size: 14 residues. Germline CDR1 is LNHDA and CDR2 is SQIVND (reference sequence). The V and J ends lost 3 bases and 5 bases respectively, with 10 bases between them. DNA of the CDR3: TGTGCCAGTAGTATCAAGTTGGGTACCGGGGAGCTGTTTTTT. Translation: CASSIKLGTGELFF. Looking up the rest from reference TRBV19 and TRBJ2-2 gives the full variable domain: DGGITQSPKYLFRKEGQNVTLSCEQNLNHDAMYWYRQDPGQGLRLIYYSQIVNDFQKGDIAEGYSVSREKKESFPLTVTSAQKNPTAFYLCASSIKLGTGELFFGEGSRLTVL.

The chain employs TRBV6-5 and TRBJ2-7, with 7 bases fitting TRBD1. CDR1 is MNHEY, CDR2 SVGAGI, per germline. The CDR3 sequence is 13 residues long. Unmatched junction bases numbered 4, after V lost 2 bases and J lost 6 bases. The CDR3 DNA reads TGTGCCAGCAGTTACAGACAGGGAGTCGAGCAGTACTTC. This translates into CASSYRQGVEQYF.

This chain connects TRBV5-6 to TRBJ1-1; D may be TRBD1 (6 bases). Deletions cut 4 bases from V and 0 bases from J, with 22 bases between. The CDR3 is 18 amino acids. Germline-derived CDR1 and CDR2 are SGHDT and YYEEEE. DNA of the CDR3: TGTGCCAGCAGCCGGGGGAGGCAGGGGCGATTTTTGAACACTGAAGCTTTCTTT. Translation: CASSRGRQGRFLNTEAFF.

This chain joins TRBV11-3 and TRBJ2-2; 10 bases map to TRBD2. The length of the CDR3 is 16 residues. Germline CDR1 is SGHNT and CDR2 is YENEEA. With V trimmed by 3 bases and J by 6 bases, 7 bases remained unmatched. The CDR3 is CASSLILAGEPGELFF. Here the CDR3 DNA reads TGTGCCAGCAGCTTGATTCTAGCGGGGGAACCCGGGGAGCTGTTTTTT.

The chain combines TRBV5-1 with TRBJ2-2; D perhaps matches TRBD2 (6 bases). V shed 4 bases and J shed 3 bases, with 16 bases lying between them. Germline values: CDR1 SGHRS, CDR2 YFSETQ. CDR3 length equals 16 residues. The CDR3 nucleotides are TGCGCCAGCAGCCCGAAGGCCGGGGGTTACACCGGGGAGCTGTTTTTT. As protein: CASSPKAGGYTGELFF.